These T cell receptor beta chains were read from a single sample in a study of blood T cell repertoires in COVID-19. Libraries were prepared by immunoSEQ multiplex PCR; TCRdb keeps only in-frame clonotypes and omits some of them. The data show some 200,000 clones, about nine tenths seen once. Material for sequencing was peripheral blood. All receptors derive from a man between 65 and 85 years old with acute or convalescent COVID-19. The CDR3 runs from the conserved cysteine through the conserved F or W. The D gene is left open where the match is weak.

CDR3 protein: CATSRDRVYGYTF; V gene: TRBV15; D gene: TRBD1
CDR3 protein: CASSPGPRGSEAFF; V gene: TRBV27; D gene: TRBD1
CDR3 protein: CASSQGTASYEQYF; V gene: TRBV18; D gene: TRBD1
CDR3 protein: CASSTKTGGYQPQHF; V gene: TRBV28; D gene: TRBD1
CDR3 protein: CASSSRGVSGNTIYF; V gene: TRBV13; D gene: NA
CDR3 protein: CASSQVQIPPQAFF; V gene: TRBV3-1/TRBV3-2; D gene: NA
CDR3 protein: CASSPQWFQETQYF; V gene: TRBV3-1/TRBV3-2; D gene: NA
CDR3 protein: CASSSQWEYSGNTIYF; V gene: TRBV5-1; D gene: NA
CDR3 protein: CASSPGQEGSGELFF; V gene: TRBV28; D gene: NA
CDR3 protein: CASSLAGFGNQPQHF; V gene: TRBV28; D gene: NA
CDR3 protein: CASSLGTATGTDTQYF; V gene: TRBV11-3; D gene: NA
CDR3 protein: CATSRGTGGRYTEAFF; V gene: TRBV15; D gene: TRBD1
CDR3 protein: CASSLQNSPLHF; V gene: TRBV5-4; D gene: NA
CDR3 protein: CASSLAFDSPLHF; V gene: TRBV5-1; D gene: NA
CDR3 protein: CASSIDQGGVGTQYF; V gene: TRBV19; D gene: NA
CDR3 protein: CASSAAGQGVTEAFF; V gene: TRBV18; D gene: TRBD1
CDR3 protein: CASSLFGPTLTYQETQYF; V gene: TRBV27; D gene: NA
CDR3 protein: CASSPTVASGYTF; V gene: TRBV4-3; D gene: NA
CDR3 protein: CATSRDRGGGGNQPQHF; V gene: TRBV15; D gene: NA
CDR3 protein: CSASDNRQGMMNTEAFF; V gene: TRBV20-1; D gene: NA
CDR3 protein: CASSLAASTDTQYF; V gene: TRBV6-5; D gene: TRBD2
CDR3 protein: CASSYEAGTGELFF; V gene: TRBV6-6; D gene: NA
CDR3 protein: CASSFRTGLGSETQYF; V gene: TRBV5-1; D gene: TRBD1
CDR3 protein: CASSVAGGADTEAFF; V gene: TRBV5-1; D gene: NA
CDR3 protein: CASSPRQGGTYEQYF; V gene: TRBV6-5; D gene: TRBD1
CDR3 protein: CAWSNSYNQPQHF; V gene: TRBV30; D gene: NA
CDR3 protein: CASTTNRGNGYTF; V gene: TRBV5-4; D gene: TRBD1
CDR3 protein: CASSLGLAGATMRENEQFF; V gene: TRBV7-8; D gene: TRBD2
CDR3 protein: CASSRGTANYGYTF; V gene: TRBV6-6; D gene: TRBD1
CDR3 protein: CSASPGAVRYF; V gene: TRBV20-1; D gene: NA
CDR3 protein: CASSPDQRSTDTQYF; V gene: TRBV18; D gene: NA
CDR3 protein: CASSAGAYSGNTIYF; V gene: TRBV5-1; D gene: NA
CDR3 protein: CASSPPDQETQYF; V gene: TRBV18; D gene: NA
CDR3 protein: CASSHSGTGTMKQFF; V gene: TRBV6-5; D gene: TRBD1
CDR3 protein: CASSLAGTHYNTEAFF; V gene: TRBV5-4; D gene: NA
CDR3 protein: CASHIVRENTEAFF; V gene: TRBV28; D gene: NA
CDR3 protein: CATSRTLWGNFDREPQHF; V gene: TRBV15; D gene: TRBD1
CDR3 protein: CASGQGEIWTEAFF; V gene: TRBV5-1; D gene: TRBD1